These 32 T cell receptor beta chains were sequenced from one sample in a study of T cell repertoires in cytomegalovirus infection. TCRdb ran MiXCR on the reads and lists one entry per CDR3 protein. The sample has hundreds of thousands of distinct CDR3 sequences, approximately 25% seen once. Material for sequencing was CD8+ T cells from PBMCs. The receptors were gathered from a human donor in good health (CMV status not recorded). Some clones in this sample may be carry-over from other donors' samples.

This clonotype was counted only a few times. This chain links TRBV7-9 with TRBJ1-1; no reliable D call. The CDR3 loop spans 16 amino acids. From germline, CDR1 is SEHNR and CDR2 FQNEAQ (reference sequence). Trimming pared 6 bases from V and 3 bases from J, leaving 20 bases between. This CDR3 reads CASSSTSTGRYTEAFF. DNA for the CDR3: TGTGCCAGCAGTTCTACCTCGACCGGGCGGTACACTGAAGCTTTCTTT.

The chain couples TRBV29-1 to TRBJ2-5, with 8 bases that match TRBD1. Germline V gene data show CDR1 as SQVTM and CDR2 as ANQGSEA. The CDR3 spans 12 residues. J lost 5 bases, V lost 6 bases, and 5 bases had no gene match. The CDR3 coding sequence is TGCAGCGTAGACAGGGGTTGGGAGACCCAGTACTTC. This encodes CSVDRGWETQYF.

This clonotype came up a few times. CDR3 nucleotide sequence: TGTGCCAGCACCCGGGACACCAACTCTGGAAACACCATATATTTT. It specifies CASTRDTNSGNTIYF. V is TRBV9 and J is TRBJ1-3; tentatively, D is TRBD1 (6 bases). V was trimmed by 6 bases and J by 0 bases, leaving 13 bases between them. Germline V gene lookup returns CDR1 SGDLS and CDR2 YYNGEE. The CDR3 runs 15 residues. The full variable domain, with the rest looked up from reference TRBV9 and TRBJ1-3, is DSGVTQTPKHLITATGQRVTLRCSPRSGDLSVYWYQQSLDQGLQFLIQYYNGEERAKGNILERFSAQQFPDLHSELNLSSLELGDSALYFCASTRDTNSGNTIYFGEGSWLTVV.

V gene TRBV29-1 combines with J gene TRBJ1-2; D is unresolved. Germline-derived CDR1 and CDR2 are SQVTM and ANQGSEA. This CDR3 comprises 11 residues. Trimming took 7 bases from V and 7 from J, leaving 13 bases between them. The CDR3 here is CSAEGGFGYTF. The DNA for the CDR3 is TGCAGCGCCGAAGGAGGGTTTGGCTACACCTTC.

This clonotype has more than one count but fewer than ten. This chain links TRBV7-8 with TRBJ2-1; 7 bases match TRBD2. V lost 5 bases to trimming and J lost 10 bases; unmatched junction nucleotides: 8. This CDR3 is built from 13 residues. CDR1 and CDR2 (germline): SGHVS, FQNEAQ. CDR3 sequence reads: CASSEPTSDEQFF. The CDR3 DNA follows: TGTGCCAGCAGCGAACCCACTAGCGACGAGCAGTTCTTC. The full variable domain, completed using reference TRBV7-8 and TRBJ2-1, is GAGVSQSPRYKVAKRGQDVALRCDPISGHVSLFWYQQALGQGPEFLTYFQNEAQLDKSGLPSDRFFAERPEGSVSTLKIQRTQQEDSAVYLCASSEPTSDEQFFGPGTRLTVL.

In DNA, the CDR3 is TGTGCCAGCAGCCCGGCCTACGAGCAGTACGTC. Amino acid sequence: CASSPAYEQYV. The gene calls are TRBV2 and TRBJ2-7; D not resolved. CDR1 is SNHLY, CDR2 FYNNEI, per germline. The ends were cut back, 6 bases at V and 2 bases at J, with 5 bases in the middle. The CDR3 has 11 amino acids.

This clonotype was counted ten times or more. The chain employs TRBV7-9 and TRBJ2-1; 9 nucleotides match TRBD2. The CDR3 runs to 16 residues. V trimming: 4 bases; J trimming: 10 bases; junction bases outside the gene matches: 14. The germline gives CDR1 SEHNR, CDR2 FQNEAQ (reference sequence). This CDR3 reads CASSSSSGGGVGEQFF. Written as DNA, the CDR3 is TGTGCCAGCAGCTCCTCGTCTGGCGGGGGGGTTGGGGAGCAGTTCTTC.

This clonotype was recorded at least ten times. The genes are TRBV5-5 and TRBJ1-2; D unresolved. There are 14 residues in the CDR3. Germline CDR1 reads SGHKS; CDR2 reads YYEKEE (reference sequence). V was clipped by 0 bases and J by 3 bases, with 9 bases between them. In DNA form, the CDR3 reads TGTGCCAGCAGCTTGGTCCCGGAGGACTATGGCTACACCTTC. This encodes CASSLVPEDYGYTF. The entire variable domain, with the rest obtained from reference TRBV5-5 and TRBJ1-2, is as follows: DAGVTQSPTHLIKTRGQQVTLRCSPISGHKSVSWYQQVLGQGPQFIFQYYEKEERGRGNFPDRFSARQFPNYSSELNVNALLLGDSALYLCASSLVPEDYGYTFGSGTRLTVV.

This clonotype occurred many times. The chain joins TRBV7-8 to TRBJ2-7; 8 bases are a match to TRBD1. J gave up 0 bases and V 4 bases, and 11 bases lay outside the gene matches. There are 17 residues in the CDR3. The germline V gene encodes CDR1 SGHVS and CDR2 FQNEAQ. The DNA for the CDR3 is TGTGCCAGCAGCTCCTCGGGTCGGGACAGGAGCTCCTACGAGCAGTACTTC. Residues: CASSSSGRDRSSYEQYF. Combining the CDR3 with reference TRBV7-8 and TRBJ2-7 gives the whole variable domain GAGVSQSPRYKVAKRGQDVALRCDPISGHVSLFWYQQALGQGPEFLTYFQNEAQLDKSGLPSDRFFAERPEGSVSTLKIQRTQQEDSAVYLCASSSSGRDRSSYEQYFGPGTRLTVT.

There are many counts of this clonotype. This chain joins TRBV7-2 and TRBJ1-2, with D possibly matching TRBD1 (6 bases). V lost 5 bases, J lost 3 bases, and 16 bases lay in between. The CDR3 extends over 15 amino acids. CDR1 and CDR2 from the germline V gene are SGHTA and FQGNSA. CDR3 bases: TGTGCCAGCAGCCCGGGAGCAGGGGTCCACTATGGCTACACCTTC. It codes for CASSPGAGVHYGYTF.

This clonotype was detected a few times. The gene calls are TRBV6-4 and TRBJ2-5, with D perhaps matching TRBD2 (7 bases). The germline V gene has CDR1 MRHNA and CDR2 SNTAGT. CDR3 length: 14 residues. V was trimmed by 6 bases and J by 7 bases, leaving 18 bases between them. For the CDR3, the DNA is TGTGCCAGCAGCCCGGGGGGCCCTCACGGGACCCAGTACTTC. Amino acids: CASSPGGPHGTQYF.

This clonotype was counted ten times or more. The rearrangement links TRBV7-2 to TRBJ2-7, with D hard to call. The V gene's germline CDR1 is SGHTA and CDR2 FQGNSA. Trimming took 4 bases from V and 7 from J, leaving 11 bases between them. This CDR3 contains 12 residues. CDR3 protein: CASSYLGREQYF. Written as DNA, the CDR3 is TGTGCCAGCAGCTACTTAGGGCGGGAGCAGTACTTC. The variable domain in full, completed from reference TRBV7-2 and TRBJ2-7, reads GAGVSQSPSNKVTEKGKDVELRCDPISGHTALYWYRQSLGQGLEFLIYFQGNSAPDKSGLPSDRFSAERTGGSVSTLTIQRTQQEDSAVYLCASSYLGREQYFGPGTRLTVT.

The sample holds one count of this clonotype. One end of the junction varies from germline; a read error may be responsible. V gene TRBV6-1 combines with J gene TRBJ2-3, with 8 bases aligning to TRBD1. The CDR3 consists of 15 residues. The germline V gene encodes CDR1 MNHNS and CDR2 SASEGT. The CDR3 DNA is TGTGCCAACAGTTCGTTGGACAGGGCAACAGATACGCAGTATTTT. This gives the protein CANSSLDRATDTQYF.

This clonotype has at least ten counts. The genes are TRBV6-2 or TRBV6-3 and TRBJ2-1; D remains ambiguous. The V gene lost 2 bases and the J gene lost 0 bases, with 2 bases spanning the gap. Germline assignment: CDR1 MNHEY and CDR2 SVGEGT. There are 13 residues in the CDR3. CDR3 loop: CASSYLSYNEQFF. DNA of the CDR3: TGTGCCAGCAGTTACCTCTCCTACAATGAGCAGTTCTTC.

This clonotype was counted many times. The gene calls are TRBV28 and TRBJ2-7; 10 bases match TRBD1. V was pared by 6 bases and J by 2 bases, with 10 bases of the junction left unmatched. This CDR3 has 16 amino acids. Germline CDR1 MDHEN, CDR2 SYDVKM. The CDR3 bases are TGTGCCAGCAGACCAGATCGGGACAGGGGCCCCTACGAGCAGTACGTC. It specifies CASRPDRDRGPYEQYV.

The chain is built from TRBV20-1 and TRBJ2-7, with 9 bases identical to TRBD1. The CDR3 contains 16 residues. The germline gives CDR1 DFQATT, CDR2 SNEGSKA (reference sequence). The V gene end was trimmed by 4 bases and the J gene end by 3 bases; junction bases not matched to a gene: 13. CDR3 loop: CSAIGSTGGGFYEQYV. The CDR3 region has the DNA TGCAGTGCTATAGGATCGACAGGGGGTGGTTTCTACGAGCAGTACGTC.

As concerns this clonotype: The junction differs from germline at one of its ends, possibly a read error. The J gene is TRBJ2-2, the V gene TRBV6-2 or TRBV6-3; TRBD2 matches at 7 bases. Germline values: CDR1 MNHEY, CDR2 SVGEGT. The CDR3 spans 22 residues. Here the CDR3 DNA reads TGTGCCAGCAGTTCATCGATTCTCCGGGGGGTCGGCTCCCTTGCGAACACCGGGGAGGTGTTTTTT. Its translation: CASSSSILRGVGSLANTGEVFF.

The chain employs TRBV20-1 and TRBJ2-7; the D gene could be TRBD1 or TRBD2 (5 bases each). Germline-derived CDR1 and CDR2 are DFQATT and SNEGSKA (reference sequence). V lost 6 bases and J lost 3, with 12 bases in between. The CDR3 totals 12 residues. The CDR3 coding sequence is TGCAGTGCCTCATATGGGGGCTACGAGCAGTACGTC. It translates to CSASYGGYEQYV.

This clonotype was seen at least ten times. The V and J genes are TRBV7-6 and TRBJ1-1; no clear D. The germline CDR1 and CDR2 sequences are SGHVS and FNYEAQ. The CDR3 totals 14 residues. The germline V and J ends were trimmed by 5 bases and 0 bases, with 10 bases remaining between them. DNA of the CDR3: TGTGCCAGCAGCCGGACTCCCTTGAACACTGAAGCTTTCTTT. Translating gives CASSRTPLNTEAFF.

This clonotype occurred a few times. The chain links TRBV20-1 to TRBJ1-1; D unclear. The CDR3 length is 12 residues. CDR1 is DFQATT, CDR2 SNEGSKA, per germline (reference sequence). Trimming pared 4 bases from V and 0 bases from J, leaving 6 bases between. CDR3 sequence (DNA): TGCAGTGCTATCGAGATGAACACTGAAGCTTTCTTT. Its protein product is CSAIEMNTEAFF.

The table lists this clonotype with many counts. This chain uses TRBV7-9 with TRBJ2-2, with 7 bases lining up with TRBD2. The CDR3 sequence is 20 residues long. Trimming took 5 bases from V and 0 from J; bases not matched to a gene: 18. The germline gives CDR1 SEHNR, CDR2 FQNEAQ (reference sequence). CDR3 region: CASSPRQWGSSGANTGELFF. For the CDR3, the DNA is TGTGCCAGCAGCCCAAGACAGTGGGGTTCGAGCGGGGCGAACACCGGGGAGCTGTTTTTT.

The J gene is TRBJ1-1, the V gene TRBV2; D ambiguous. Germline V gives CDR1 SNHLY, CDR2 FYNNEI. The V end lost 4 bases, the J end lost 5 bases, and 8 bases lay between the germline ends. The CDR3 is made up of 12 amino acids. CDR3 region: CASSGDGTEAFF. The CDR3 region has the DNA TGTGCCAGCAGTGGCGACGGGACTGAAGCTTTCTTT. Full variable domain (missing parts from reference TRBV2 and TRBJ1-1): EPEVTQTPSHQVTQMGQEVILRCVPISNHLYFYWYRQILGQKVEFLVSFYNNEISEKSEIFDDQFSVERPDGSNFTLKIRSTKLEDSAMYFCASSGDGTEAFFGQGTRLTVV.

This clonotype has ten or more counts. This rearrangement joins TRBV7-9 to TRBJ2-3; no reliable D call. V gave up 2 bases and J gave up 2 bases, with 14 bases separating them. Germline-derived CDR1 and CDR2 are SEHNR and FQNEAQ (reference sequence). CDR3 length equals 16 residues. This CDR3 reads CASSLRPAVTTDTQYF. DNA for the CDR3: TGTGCCAGCAGCTTACGTCCGGCGGTTACCACAGATACGCAGTATTTT.

This clonotype was detected many times. One end of the junction varies from germline; a read error may be responsible. The chain carries TRBV7-2 and TRBJ1-4; possible D gene TRBD1, 5 bases. The CDR3 covers 15 residues. Per the germline V gene, CDR1 is SGHTA and CDR2 is FQGNSA. As DNA, the CDR3 is TGTGCCAGCAGCCTAGCAGGGTGGACTAATGAAAAACTGTTTTTT. It yields the protein CASSLAGWTNEKLFF.

This clonotype turned up a few times. The chain recombines TRBV27 with TRBJ1-5; weak D call: TRBD1 (5 bases). V was trimmed by 6 bases and J by 2 bases, leaving 11 bases between them. Germline values: CDR1 MNHEY, CDR2 SMNVEV (reference sequence). CDR3 length: 14 residues. This CDR3 is CASSGVGGNQPQHF. CDR3 DNA: TGTGCCAGCAGCGGGGTGGGGGGCAATCAGCCCCAGCATTTT.

This clonotype has more than one count but fewer than ten. V gene TRBV29-1 combines with J gene TRBJ2-1; D gene uncertain. With 5 bases removed from V and 5 bases from J, the gap between germline ends came to 4 bases. Germline V lookup: CDR1 SQVTM, CDR2 ANQGSEA. The CDR3 totals 10 residues. This CDR3 reads CSVSDNEQFF. CDR3 coding DNA: TGCAGCGTTTCCGACAATGAGCAGTTCTTC.

This clonotype was detected a few times. The V and J genes are TRBV11-3 and TRBJ1-1; D uncertain. With 5 bases removed from V and 1 base from J, the gap between germline ends came to 8 bases. The germline CDR1 and CDR2 sequences are SGHNT and YENEEA. CDR3 size: 13 residues. CDR3: CASSRQENTEAFF. The CDR3 nucleotides are TGTGCCAGCAGCCGCCAGGAGAACACTGAAGCTTTCTTT.

The sample holds a few counts of this clonotype. The rearrangement joins TRBV29-1 to TRBJ2-1, with D possibly TRBD1 on 6 matching bases. In germline, CDR1 is SQVTM, CDR2 ANQGSEA. The V end lost 5 bases, the J end lost 3 bases, and 17 bases lay between the germline ends. The CDR3 has 15 residues. Here the CDR3 DNA reads TGCAGCGTTCTCCGGGACAAGGATTTCTACAATGAGCAGTTCTTC. Translated, it gives CSVLRDKDFYNEQFF.

The V and J genes are TRBV10-3 and TRBJ2-2; 8 nucleotides align to TRBD2. This CDR3 spans 15 amino acids. The ends lost 2 bases at V and 7 bases at J; junction bases unmatched: 6. Germline CDR1 reads ENHRY; CDR2 reads SYGVKD. The CDR3 loop reads CAISEKRGMDGELFF. The CDR3 bases are TGTGCCATCAGTGAGAAGCGGGGGATGGACGGGGAGCTGTTTTTT.

The chain joins TRBV14 to TRBJ1-1; D unclear. Trimming removed 2 bases at V and 5 bases at J, with 6 bases between. Germline V lookup: CDR1 SGHDN, CDR2 FVKESK. This CDR3 spans 12 amino acids. The CDR3 region has the DNA TGTGCCAGCAGCCAAACGCGGACTGAAGCTTTCTTT. Encoded protein: CASSQTRTEAFF.

The rearrangement uses TRBV7-6 and TRBJ2-5; D might be TRBD2 (6 bases). Trimming removed 5 bases at V and 5 bases at J, with 18 bases between. This CDR3 contains 15 residues. CDR1 is SGHVS and CDR2 is FNYEAQ in the germline V gene. Here the CDR3 reads CASSPRSSDGETQYF. The CDR3 bases are TGTGCCAGCAGCCCCCGATCTAGCGACGGTGAGACCCAGTACTTC.

The chain has TRBV7-9 and TRBJ2-5; perhaps TRBD1 as D (6 bases). The CDR3 runs 16 residues. The ends were cut back, 7 bases at V and 5 bases at J, with 23 bases in the middle. In germline, CDR1 is SEHNR, CDR2 FQNEAQ (reference sequence). This CDR3 reads CASTKRDGGRVETQYF. The CDR3, as DNA: TGTGCCAGCACTAAAAGGGATGGGGGCCGAGTGGAGACCCAGTACTTC.